The 8 T cell receptor beta chains below were found in one sample sequenced in a study of control samples from healthy donors and cancer patients (dated by TCRdb to 2018 to 2020). Libraries were prepared through the immunoSEQ multiplex PCR assay. Here the immuneACCESS table is served through TCRdb, limited to in-frame sequences with V and J called. Missing clones are a known gap in these copies; in checked studies unresolved V genes cover under half, and the rest lacks a known reason. This sample has over 50,000 clones in its table, and roughly 80% of those were observed once. The ten top clones hold 10% of the sample. What was sequenced was blood. The receptors derive from a man in his 70s in good health.

This clone was counted between two and nine times. The V gene is TRBV28, the J gene TRBJ1-5; D gene ambiguous. CDR3 size: 14 residues. The germline V gene encodes CDR1 MDHEN and CDR2 SYDVKM. V was clipped by 2 bases and J by 4 bases, with 9 bases between them. Written as DNA, the CDR3 is TGTGCCAGCAGTTTAAGTCGGATTAATCAGCCCCAGCATTTT. Protein sequence: CASSLSRINQPQHF.

The chain employs TRBV5-1 and TRBJ1-2; 9 nucleotides align to TRBD1. The CDR3 spans 14 residues. V was pared by 0 bases and J by 5 bases, with 2 bases of the junction left unmatched. CDR1 SGHRS and CDR2 YFSETQ come from the germline V gene. The CDR3: CASSLGDREYGYTF. As DNA, the CDR3 is TGCGCCAGCAGCTTGGGGGACAGGGAGTATGGCTACACCTTC.

The CDR3 region has the DNA TGCGCCAGCAGCGCCGGCTCTCACACCGGGGAGCTGTTTTTT. It encodes CASSAGSHTGELFF. The chain recombines TRBV5-1 with TRBJ2-2; D unclear. The CDR3 is made up of 14 amino acids. Between the trimmed V and J ends, which lost 4 bases and 3 bases, there was a span of 10 bases. CDR1 and CDR2 from the germline V gene are SGHRS and YFSETQ.

This chain links TRBV6-5 with TRBJ2-7, with D possibly TRBD2 on 6 matching bases. CDR3 length: 13 amino acids. V lost 6 bases, J lost 7 bases, and 16 bases lay in between. The germline V gene has CDR1 MNHEY and CDR2 SVGAGI. The CDR3 coding sequence is TGTGCCAGCAGGCGCCCTATTGGAGGGGAGCAGTACTTC. This encodes CASRRPIGGEQYF.

The chain uses TRBV24-1 and TRBJ2-1, with 9 bases fitting TRBD2. This CDR3 is built from 16 residues. The ends lost 2 bases at V and 3 bases at J; junction bases unmatched: 4. Germline CDR1 KGHDR, CDR2 SFDVKD. In DNA form, the CDR3 reads TGTGCCACCAGTGATTGGAGTAGCGGGAGCTACAATGAGCAGTTCTTC. Protein product: CATSDWSSGSYNEQFF.

The chain recombines TRBV5-6 with TRBJ1-2; 10 nucleotides agree with TRBD1. Germline loops: CDR1 SGHDT, CDR2 YYEEEE. The CDR3 consists of 13 residues. V gave up 3 bases and J gave up 8 bases; unmatched junction bases: 4. CDR3 sequence reads: CASSSGQGYGYTF. The CDR3 DNA reads as TGTGCCAGCAGCTCGGGACAGGGGTACGGCTACACCTTC.

The chain joins TRBV24-1 to TRBJ2-3; D may be TRBD1 or TRBD2 (5 bases each). Germline-derived CDR1 and CDR2 are KGHDR and SFDVKD. V was cut by 3 bases and J by 3 bases, with 12 bases left in between. This CDR3 has 15 residues. This CDR3 reads CATSDRGGWTDTQYF. The CDR3 nucleotides are TGTGCCACCAGTGATCGGGGCGGCTGGACAGATACGCAGTATTTT.

The V and J genes are TRBV7-9 and TRBJ1-4; D remains unclear. Per the germline V gene, CDR1 is SEHNR and CDR2 is FQNEAQ (reference sequence). The CDR3 length is 12 residues. V was pared by 8 bases and J by 7 bases, with 11 bases between. CDR3 coding DNA: TGTGCCAGCTCCTCGTTAGGTGAAAAACTGTTTTTT. It encodes CASSSLGEKLFF.